A single sample is the source of the 29 T cell receptor beta chains below, sequenced in a study of blood T cell repertoires in COVID-19. TCRdb's table, derived via immunoSEQ multiplex PCR, lists solely in-frame clones and lacks some. This sample has about 46,000 clones; 70% to 90% occur once, and the top ten carry around 14%. What was sequenced was peripheral blood. The receptors derive from a human donor in a cohort sampled during active COVID-19. The donor label of this sample is uncertain.

The J gene is TRBJ2-4, the V gene TRBV6-6, with D possibly being TRBD1 (6 bases). This CDR3 spans 15 amino acids. Per germline, CDR1 MNHNY and CDR2 SVGAGI (reference sequence). Trimming removed 0 bases at V and 0 bases at J, with 6 bases between. Here the CDR3 reads CASSYSTGAKNIQYF. The DNA of the CDR3 is TGTGCCAGCAGTTACTCGACAGGAGCCAAAAACATTCAGTACTTC.

The CDR3 is CASSFRATPQPQHF. DNA for the CDR3: TGTGCCAGTAGTTTCAGGGCCACCCCTCAGCCCCAGCATTTT. The chain uses TRBV19 and TRBJ1-5; tentative D call: TRBD1 (5 bases). Looked up from germline, CDR1 is LNHDA and CDR2 is SQIVND (reference sequence). Trimming took 5 bases from V and 6 from J, leaving 14 bases between them. The CDR3 consists of 14 residues.

The gene calls are TRBV5-8 and TRBJ1-3; 7 bases fit TRBD1. V lost 4 bases to trimming and J lost 6 bases; unmatched junction nucleotides: 7. The CDR3 has 14 residues. Germline V gives CDR1 SGHTS, CDR2 YDEGEE. The CDR3 protein is CASSRGQASNTIYF. CDR3 DNA sequence: TGTGCCAGCAGCCGAGGACAGGCTTCAAACACCATATATTTT.

The rearrangement uses TRBV5-5 and TRBJ2-1; the match to TRBD2 covers 8 bases. This CDR3 is 16 amino acids long. J gave up 8 bases and V 1 base, and 11 bases lay outside the gene matches. Germline loops: CDR1 SGHKS, CDR2 YYEKEE (reference sequence). CDR3 residues: CASSLFLPRGGDEQFF. The DNA of the CDR3 is TGTGCCAGCAGCTTGTTTCTCCCCCGGGGGGGCGATGAGCAGTTCTTC.

The chain carries TRBV6-5 and TRBJ1-6; the match to TRBD1 covers 8 bases. The CDR3 has 14 residues. V shed 6 bases, J shed 10 bases, and the junction held 8 bases outside the gene matches. Germline V gene data show CDR1 as MNHEY and CDR2 as SVGAGI. In nucleotides, the CDR3 is TGTGCCAGCAGAACGACAGGGGCTGGATCACCCCTCCACTTT. As protein: CASRTTGAGSPLHF.

This sequence joins TRBV5-6 and TRBJ2-3, with 9 positions matching TRBD2. V lost 0 bases to trimming and J lost 11 bases; unmatched junction nucleotides: 10. Germline lookup yields CDR1 SGHDT and CDR2 YYEEEE. There are 15 residues in the CDR3. For the CDR3, the DNA is TGTGCCAGCAGCTTGGGGCTAGCGGGAACGGGGGGGCAGTATTTT. This gives the protein CASSLGLAGTGGQYF.

This clone was observed a single time. The chain has TRBV6-6 and TRBJ1-2; D is unclear. The CDR3 length is 15 residues. Trimming took 4 bases from V and 1 from J, leaving 13 bases between them. Germline-derived CDR1 and CDR2 are MNHNY and SVGAGI (reference sequence). This CDR3 is CASSSPGVINYGYTF. Here the CDR3 DNA reads TGTGCCAGCAGTTCTCCCGGAGTCATTAACTATGGCTACACCTTC.

In DNA form, the CDR3 reads TGTGCCAGTAGTACCACCACAGGGTCTAATCAGCCCCAGCATTTT. Protein: CASSTTTGSNQPQHF. The chain has TRBV19 and TRBJ1-5, with D perhaps matching TRBD1 (6 bases). Germline V gene sequence: CDR1 LNHDA, CDR2 SQIVND (reference sequence). This CDR3 is 15 amino acids long. The V end lost 4 bases, the J end lost 4 bases, and 14 bases lay between the germline ends.

The V call is TRBV5-8, the J call TRBJ2-5, with a tentative D call TRBD2 (6 bases). The ends were cut back, 6 bases at V and 9 bases at J, with 12 bases in the middle. Germline lookup yields CDR1 SGHTS and CDR2 YDEGEE. CDR3 length: 11 amino acids. CDR3 protein: CASKRWGAQYF. In DNA, the CDR3 is TGTGCCAGCAAGCGGTGGGGGGCCCAGTACTTC.

The chain combines TRBV28 with TRBJ2-7, with 7 bases that match TRBD1. The V segment lost 2 bases and the J segment 4 bases; nucleotides outside the gene matches: 8. Per the germline V gene, CDR1 is MDHEN and CDR2 is SYDVKM. The CDR3 covers 15 residues. The CDR3 bases are TGTGCCAGCAGTTTAGTGAAGGGACAGAGTTACGAGCAGTACTTC. Protein: CASSLVKGQSYEQYF.

This sequence joins TRBV2 and TRBJ2-5; 8 bases are shared with TRBD1. The CDR3 is 14 amino acids. Germline CDR1 reads SNHLY; CDR2 reads FYNNEI. Unmatched junction bases numbered 13, after V lost 11 bases and J lost 5 bases. The DNA of the CDR3 is TGTGCCGACAGGGGAAGCCGGACTGGGGAGACCCAGTACTTC. Residues: CADRGSRTGETQYF.

The J gene is TRBJ1-1, the V gene TRBV7-3; perhaps TRBD1 as D (5 bases). Trimming shortened V by 3 bases and J by 3 bases, and 8 bases separated the two germline ends. The CDR3 length is 13 residues. In germline, CDR1 is SGHTA, CDR2 FQGTGA. This CDR3 is CASSFRVDTEAFF. The CDR3 bases are TGTGCCAGCAGCTTCAGGGTTGACACTGAAGCTTTCTTT.

The rearrangement joins TRBV4-1 to TRBJ2-7; 11 bases map to TRBD2. V shed 4 bases, J shed 7 bases, and the junction held 9 bases outside the gene matches. Germline values: CDR1 MGHRA, CDR2 YSYEKL. This CDR3 spans 15 amino acids. The CDR3 spells CASSRGLAEAREQYF. The CDR3 coding sequence is TGCGCCAGCAGCCGGGGACTAGCGGAGGCAAGGGAGCAGTACTTC.

The V call is TRBV2, the J call TRBJ2-7; D is uncertain. Germline assignment: CDR1 SNHLY and CDR2 FYNNEI. The V end was cut by 2 bases, the J end by 3 bases, with 2 bases between. This CDR3 contains 11 residues. The CDR3 sequence is CASSELYEQYF. Written as DNA, the CDR3 is TGTGCCAGCAGTGAACTCTACGAGCAGTACTTC.

V usage is TRBV2 and J usage is TRBJ2-2, with D possibly TRBD2 on 5 matching bases. From germline, CDR1 is SNHLY and CDR2 FYNNEI. The V end lost 4 bases, the J end lost 7 bases, and 16 bases lay between the germline ends. CDR3 length: 15 amino acids. Here the CDR3 reads CASSGVREFIGELFF. DNA for the CDR3: TGTGCCAGCAGTGGGGTTCGGGAATTCATCGGGGAGCTGTTTTTT.

The gene calls are TRBV19 and TRBJ2-1; TRBD2 might be the D (5 bases). Between the trimmed V and J ends, which lost 0 bases and 0 bases, there was a span of 9 bases. CDR1 LNHDA and CDR2 SQIVND come from the germline V gene (reference sequence). This CDR3 has 16 residues. In DNA form, the CDR3 reads TGTGCCAGTAGTATAGAGGGTGGGAGCTCCTACAATGAGCAGTTCTTC. It codes for CASSIEGGSSYNEQFF.

This chain joins TRBV7-2 and TRBJ2-1; 8 positions agree with TRBD2. The germline gives CDR1 SGHTA, CDR2 FQGNSA. V trimming: 6 bases; J trimming: 9 bases; junction bases outside the gene matches: 10. The CDR3 is made up of 14 amino acids. CDR3: CASSFSGASVEQFF. In nucleotides, the CDR3 is TGTGCCAGCAGTTTTAGCGGGGCCTCGGTTGAGCAGTTCTTC.

V is TRBV2 and J is TRBJ2-3, with a weak D call TRBD1 (8 bases). The germline CDR1 and CDR2 sequences are SNHLY and FYNNEI. There are 15 residues in the CDR3. Trimming removed 1 base from V and 8 bases from J, with 16 bases in between. Here the CDR3 DNA reads TGTGCCAGCAGTGAAGACAGGGGGGGGCAGGGTACGCAGTATTTT. This gives the protein CASSEDRGGQGTQYF.

The chain links TRBV5-1 to TRBJ2-7; possible D gene TRBD1, 6 bases. The CDR3 runs to 14 residues. Germline assignment: CDR1 SGHRS and CDR2 YFSETQ. Trimming left V 0 bases short and J 3 bases short, with 10 bases between. The CDR3 DNA reads as TGCGCCAGCAGCTTGGGTCCAGGGGACTACGAGCAGTACTTC. Amino acids: CASSLGPGDYEQYF.

The gene calls are TRBV19 and TRBJ1-1; D remains unclear. This CDR3 has 14 residues. The V end was cut by 11 bases, the J end by 0 bases, with 16 bases between. Germline loops: CDR1 LNHDA, CDR2 SQIVND (reference sequence). CDR3 sequence reads: CASRVRRMNTEAFF. CDR3 bases: TGTGCCTCTCGCGTGAGGAGGATGAACACTGAAGCTTTCTTT.

The J gene is TRBJ1-4, the V gene TRBV9; the match to TRBD1 covers 11 bases. The CDR3 extends over 15 amino acids. With 2 bases clipped from V and 10 bases from J, the junction kept 7 bases outside the gene matches. From germline, CDR1 is SGDLS and CDR2 YYNGEE. The DNA for the CDR3 is TGTGCCAGCAGCGTGGAGGGACAGGGGGTTAGAAAACTGTTTTTT. This translates into CASSVEGQGVRKLFF. The variable domain in full, with the rest retrieved from reference TRBV9 and TRBJ1-4, is DSGVTQTPKHLITATGQRVTLRCSPRSGDLSVYWYQQSLDQGLQFLIQYYNGEERAKGNILERFSAQQFPDLHSELNLSSLELGDSALYFCASSVEGQGVRKLFFGSGTQLSVL.

The J gene is TRBJ2-2, the V gene TRBV25-1, with D possibly matching TRBD1 (6 bases). The V end was cut by 4 bases, the J end by 0 bases, with 9 bases between. The CDR3 contains 15 residues. In germline, CDR1 is MGHDK, CDR2 SYGVNS. The CDR3 reads CASSGRQANTGELFF. Written as DNA, the CDR3 is TGTGCCAGCAGTGGACGACAGGCGAACACCGGGGAGCTGTTTTTT.

This clone occurred a few times. The chain recombines TRBV5-4 with TRBJ1-6; 8 positions match TRBD1. The CDR3 length is 15 residues. J was trimmed by 7 bases and V by 3 bases; bases with no gene match: 6. Germline V gene sequence: CDR1 SGHNT, CDR2 YYREEE (reference sequence). This CDR3 reads CASSSGTGNNSPLHF. DNA for the CDR3: TGTGCCAGCAGCTCCGGGACAGGCAACAATTCACCCCTCCACTTT.

The chain carries TRBV6-2 or TRBV6-3 and TRBJ1-5; 10 positions agree with TRBD1. Looked up from germline, CDR1 is MNHEY and CDR2 is SVGEGT. The V and J ends lost 4 bases and 4 bases, in that order; junction bases with no gene match: 1. The CDR3 has 14 amino acids. The CDR3, as DNA: TGTGCCAGCAGTTGGACAGGGGGTAATCAGCCCCAGCATTTT. It encodes CASSWTGGNQPQHF.

V and J are TRBV3-1 (or the pseudogene TRBV3-2) and TRBJ2-1, with 9 bases matching TRBD2. This CDR3 comprises 15 residues. Losses at the gene ends were 4 bases for V and 9 bases for J; bases not matched to a gene: 10. Germline CDR1 and CDR2: LGHDT and YNNKEL (reference sequence). The CDR3 spells CASSPGTSRIREQFF. As DNA, the CDR3 is TGTGCCAGCAGCCCCGGGACTAGCAGGATCCGTGAGCAGTTCTTC.

The chain joins TRBV5-4 to TRBJ2-1, with 7 bases fitting TRBD1. V gave up 4 bases and J gave up 0 bases; unmatched junction bases: 7. The length of the CDR3 is 16 residues. CDR1 is SGHNT, CDR2 YYREEE, per germline (reference sequence). The CDR3 spells CASSPKTGSSYNEQFF. As DNA, the CDR3 is TGTGCCAGCAGCCCAAAGACAGGGAGCTCCTACAATGAGCAGTTCTTC.

The CDR3 protein is CASSSDSLPRNEQFF. The DNA for the CDR3 is TGTGCCAGCAGTTCCGACTCCCTCCCGAGGAATGAGCAGTTCTTC. The chain uses TRBV2 and TRBJ2-1; no definite D call. The CDR3 sequence is 15 residues long. Trimming took off 5 bases at V and 7 bases at J, with 18 bases between the two ends. CDR1 is SNHLY and CDR2 is FYNNEI in the germline V gene.

There are a few counts of this clone. The V and J genes are TRBV6-5 and TRBJ1-5, with unresolved D. V lost 7 bases and J lost 1, with 14 bases in between. From germline, CDR1 is MNHEY and CDR2 SVGAGI. The CDR3 totals 15 residues. CDR3 bases: TGTGCCAGCACTGTCACGGGTCAGAGCAATCAGCCCCAGCATTTT. Amino acids: CASTVTGQSNQPQHF.

The gene calls are TRBV29-1 and TRBJ2-1; 9 positions agree with TRBD1. After removal of 7 bases from V and 8 bases from J, the junction contained 6 bases not matched to a gene. CDR1 and CDR2 from the germline V gene are SQVTM and ANQGSEA. The CDR3 consists of 12 residues. DNA of the CDR3: TGCAGCGGGAACAGGGGGCCGGATGAGCAGTTCTTC. This encodes CSGNRGPDEQFF.